The next 6 T cell receptor beta chains were all read from a single sample in a study of tumor-infiltrating lymphocytes in oesophageal squamous cell carcinoma. TCRdb processed the PCR reads anew with MiXCR; each CDR3 protein has one entry. The sample yields about 12,000 distinct CDR3 sequences, 54% seen once. Sequenced input: esophageal tumor tissue. These receptors all stem from a female donor with esophageal squamous cell carcinoma.

The CDR3 coding sequence is TGTGCCAGCAGTTACTTCGACCGGGCTTCACATGGCTACACCTTC. This sequence encodes CASSYFDRASHGYTF. The V call is TRBV6-6, the J call TRBJ2-7; D not resolved. The closer fit of TRBJ1-2 to the DNA end suggests the J call may be wrong. CDR1 is MNHNY, CDR2 SVGAGI, per germline (reference sequence). The CDR3 loop spans 15 amino acids.

With respect to this clonotype: Since the CDR3 does not end with the conserved phenylalanine or tryptophan, this likely comes from a read error. No DNA is shown, since the ends of the CDR3 on it are uncertain; the CDR3 is the one TCRdb lists. The chain joins TRBV6-6 to TRBJ2-1; TRBD1 is the table's D call and was not checked against the DNA. Inclusive of both ends, the CDR3 amounts to 16 amino acids. Germline CDR1 and CDR2: MNHNY and SVGAGI (reference sequence). The CDR3 loop is CASSYSDRGYGYTFGS.

The V and J genes are TRBV28 and TRBJ2-1, with a tentative D call TRBD2 (10 bases). CDR1 and CDR2 (germline): MDHEN, SYDVKM. Trimming took 6 bases from V and 6 from J, leaving 24 bases between them. The CDR3 covers 17 residues. The CDR3 bases are TGTGCCAGCAGCCGGGACAGGGTCCTAGCGGGAGCCAATGAGCAGTTCTTC. This gives the protein CASSRDRVLAGANEQFF.

This clonotype has ten or more counts. The V and J genes are TRBV28 and TRBJ2-1; no reliable D call. Germline CDR1 reads MDHEN; CDR2 reads SYDVKM. This CDR3 comprises 14 residues. V was clipped by 8 bases and J by 0 bases, with 11 bases between them. CDR3 DNA sequence: TGTGCCAGCCTTCGGCCTAGCTCCTACAATGAGCAGTTCTTC. Its protein is CASLRPSSYNEQFF.

In regard to this clonotype: The final CDR3 position lacks the conserved phenylalanine or tryptophan, pointing to a likely read error. No DNA is shown, since the ends of the CDR3 on it are uncertain; the CDR3 is the one TCRdb lists. V and J are TRBV6-8 and TRBJ2-5; no check of the table's D call, TRBD2, against the DNA was made. Germline V CDR1 and CDR2: MNHGY, SAAAGT. Both ends counted, the CDR3 spans 8 residues. CDR3 region: CASTDGLS.

A few counts support this clonotype. The V and J genes are TRBV7-6 and TRBJ2-1; a weak D match, TRBD2 (5 bases). Germline values: CDR1 SGHVS, CDR2 FNYEAQ. The V end lost 2 bases, the J end lost 6 bases, and 5 bases lay between the germline ends. This CDR3 has 12 amino acids. CDR3 amino acids: CASSLSGNEQFF. The CDR3, as DNA: TGTGCCAGCAGCTTAAGCGGCAATGAGCAGTTCTTC.